This TCR beta chain came from a study of cytomegalovirus exposure and HLA in healthy donors. TCRdb's table, derived via immunoSEQ multiplex PCR, lists solely in-frame clones and lacks some. The sample has under 200,000 clones; about 90% are singletons. These donors were members of the approximately 110-subject validation cohort, a group separate from the roughly 670-subject first cohort. Whole-study findings and limits: Most TCR sequences proved rare, with some public TCRs found in many donors. According to a subsequent analysis, TCR clusters from the first cohort were inclined to appear together in the 120 validation repertoires.

Trimming took off 1 base at V and 5 bases at J, with 7 bases between the two ends. The CDR3 is 13 residues long. CDR1 LGHNA and CDR2 YNFKEQ come from the germline V gene. Details on this clone: Its antigen is currently unknown.

The sequence came from a woman aged 18-30 years in good health and CMV-seropositive. The sequenced sample consisted of PBMCs. The chain employs TRBV4-2 and TRBJ2-3, with a weak D call TRBD2 (5 bases). The CDR3 region is CASSQVAGDTQYF. In DNA, the CDR3 is TGTGCCAGCAGCCAAGTGGCGGGAGATACGCAGTATTTT.